Shown below are 23 T cell receptor beta chains from a single sample sequenced in a study of T-cell memory formation after mild COVID-19. A single record per CDR3 protein comes from TCRdb applying MiXCR to the 5' RACE reads. The sample contains about 420,000 distinct CDR3 sequences, less than 25% of which appear only once. Sequenced: PBMCs or a T cell subset sorted from them (not recorded which). Every receptor here comes from an adult woman who had mild COVID-19 (a few samples of this study predate the infection). Cell type and time point are not known.

This clonotype has more than one count but fewer than ten. The CDR3 reads CASSPSAGVYNEQFF. The CDR3 coding sequence is TGTGCCAGCTCACCTTCGGCGGGAGTATACAATGAGCAGTTCTTC. The rearrangement links TRBV18 to TRBJ2-1; 7 bases agree with TRBD2. Germline assignment: CDR1 KGHSH and CDR2 LQKENI. Unmatched junction bases numbered 6, after V lost 3 bases and J lost 4 bases. The CDR3 contains 15 residues.

The chain links TRBV2 to TRBJ1-2; 8 nucleotides match TRBD1. Germline trimming cut 6 bases from V and 3 bases from J; bases unmatched to any gene: 9. The germline gives CDR1 SNHLY, CDR2 FYNNEI. CDR3 length equals 15 residues. CDR3 region: CASREGTGPHYGYTF. CDR3 coding DNA: TGTGCCAGCAGGGAGGGGACAGGTCCTCACTATGGCTACACCTTC.

This clonotype was found a few times. At one end the junction does not follow the germline gene, possibly because of a read error. This chain uses TRBV14 with TRBJ2-7; 11 nucleotides align to TRBD1. The CDR3 loop spans 14 amino acids. Germline V gene data show CDR1 as SGHDN and CDR2 as FVKESK. In nucleotides, the CDR3 is TGTGCCAGCGGCCAGGGACAGGGGGTCTACGAGCAGTACTTC. This sequence encodes CASGQGQGVYEQYF.

This clonotype showed up many times. The chain uses TRBV5-1 and TRBJ2-7; D may correspond to TRBD1 or TRBD2 (5 bases each). Trimming pared 4 bases from V and 3 bases from J, leaving 11 bases between. CDR1 is SGHRS, CDR2 YFSETQ, per germline. This CDR3 spans 13 amino acids. CDR3 sequence: CASSRDQDYEQYF. The CDR3 bases are TGCGCCAGCAGCCGGGACCAAGACTACGAGCAGTACTTC.

The rearrangement joins TRBV20-1 to TRBJ2-3, with 9 bases that match TRBD2. Trimming at V came to 0 bases and at J to 0 bases, leaving 16 bases not matched to a gene. The CDR3 totals 20 residues. Germline CDR1 DFQATT, CDR2 SNEGSKA (reference sequence). CDR3 coding DNA: TGCAGTGCTAGAGATCATATTGGGTTAGCGGGAGTCCTAAGCACAGATACGCAGTATTTT. Protein product: CSARDHIGLAGVLSTDTQYF.

There are a few counts of this clonotype. This chain uses TRBV7-8 with TRBJ2-2; 7 nucleotides line up with TRBD1. CDR1 and CDR2 (germline): SGHVS, FQNEAQ. The CDR3 contains 14 residues. The V segment lost 9 bases and the J segment 1 base; nucleotides outside the gene matches: 5. CDR3 coding DNA: TGTGCCAGTCAAAACAGGGGGAACACCGGGGAGCTGTTTTTT. It yields the protein CASQNRGNTGELFF.

This clonotype was seen a handful of times. The V call is TRBV6-5, the J call TRBJ2-7; TRBD1 aligns across 7 bases. Per germline, CDR1 MNHEY and CDR2 SVGAGI. J was trimmed by 3 bases and V by 6 bases; bases with no gene match: 5. The CDR3 contains 13 residues. The CDR3 loop reads CASRGQDRYEQYF. Written as DNA, the CDR3 is TGTGCCAGCAGAGGACAGGATCGCTACGAGCAGTACTTC.

About this clonotype: One end of the junction fails to match germline, which may point to a read error. The chain has TRBV4-3 and TRBJ2-1, with D unclear. From germline, CDR1 is LGHNA and CDR2 YSLEER. The CDR3 has 13 amino acids. This chain's CDR3 is CASSQDDVRNIIF. CDR3 nucleotides: TGCGCCAGCAGCCAAGATGACGTACGGAATATCATCTTC.

V gene TRBV7-8 combines with J gene TRBJ2-1; weak D call: TRBD1 (5 bases). There are 15 residues in the CDR3. V lost 7 bases, J lost 4 bases, and 17 bases lay in between. Germline V gives CDR1 SGHVS, CDR2 FQNEAQ. The CDR3 region is CASITMAGSYNEQFF. The CDR3 DNA reads as TGTGCCAGCATAACGATGGCAGGGTCTTACAATGAGCAGTTCTTC.

The chain carries TRBV15 and TRBJ2-7, with 8 positions matching TRBD2. This CDR3 comprises 13 residues. V shed 8 bases and J 3 bases; nucleotides not matched to a gene: 6. Germline CDR1 is LNHNV and CDR2 is YYDKDF (reference sequence). CDR3: CATRAGGSYEQYF. DNA of the CDR3: TGTGCCACCCGGGCGGGAGGAAGCTACGAGCAGTACTTC.

This clonotype showed up just a few times. This chain links TRBV29-1 with TRBJ1-1, with D possibly TRBD1 on 5 matching bases. CDR1 and CDR2 from the germline V gene are SQVTM and ANQGSEA. The CDR3 extends over 12 amino acids. V was clipped by 6 bases and J by 2 bases, with 10 bases between them. In DNA, the CDR3 is TGCAGCGTCTTTGACAGCAACACTGAAGCTTTCTTT. Translating gives CSVFDSNTEAFF.

This clonotype was counted a single time. This rearrangement joins TRBV18 to TRBJ1-4; no definite D call. V was shortened by 3 bases and J by 8 bases, with 10 bases between the two germline ends. This CDR3 is 13 amino acids long. Germline V gene lookup returns CDR1 KGHSH and CDR2 LQKENI. In DNA form, the CDR3 reads TGTGCCAGCTCACCTCCTCCAGGCGAAAAACTGTTTTTT. Residues: CASSPPPGEKLFF.

The V call is TRBV3-1, the J call TRBJ2-5; unclear D gene. There are 13 residues in the CDR3. V gave up 1 base and J gave up 2 bases, with 5 bases separating them. Germline CDR1 and CDR2: LGHDT and YNNKEL (reference sequence). The CDR3 reads CASSQGGQETQYF. The CDR3 nucleotides are TGTGCCAGCAGCCAAGGAGGACAAGAGACCCAGTACTTC.

This clonotype was picked up a small number of times. V and J are TRBV5-1 and TRBJ2-7; D unresolved. The CDR3 totals 12 residues. CDR1 is SGHRS and CDR2 is YFSETQ in the germline V gene. V gave up 0 bases and J gave up 5 bases, with 6 bases separating them. CDR3 sequence reads: CASSLEAHEQYF. The CDR3 coding sequence is TGCGCCAGCAGCTTGGAAGCCCACGAGCAGTACTTC. The full variable domain, rest sourced from reference TRBV5-1 and TRBJ2-7, is KAGVTQTPRYLIKTRGQQVTLSCSPISGHRSVSWYQQTPGQGLQFLFEYFSETQRNKGNFPGRFSGRQFSNSRSEMNVSTLELGDSALYLCASSLEAHEQYFGPGTRLTVT.

V gene TRBV25-1 combines with J gene TRBJ2-5; perhaps TRBD1 as D (6 bases). The germline V and J ends were trimmed by 1 base and 5 bases, with 11 bases remaining between them. The CDR3 runs to 14 residues. Germline loops: CDR1 MGHDK, CDR2 SYGVNS. For the CDR3, the DNA is TGTGCCAGCAGTGAATTAACAGGGCTGGAGACCCAGTACTTC. This encodes CASSELTGLETQYF.

This clonotype was counted a few times. The V gene is TRBV6-9, the J gene TRBJ2-1; 13 bases fit TRBD2. V was pared by 2 bases and J by 1 base, with 8 bases of the junction left unmatched. The CDR3 spans 19 residues. Germline V gene sequence: CDR1 MNHGY, CDR2 SVAAGI. The CDR3 sequence: CASSYNRTSGSKSYNEQFF. The CDR3 DNA reads TGTGCCAGCAGTTATAATAGGACTAGCGGGAGTAAGTCCTACAATGAGCAGTTCTTC.

The chain links TRBV5-1 to TRBJ2-5; D call uncertain. There are 14 residues in the CDR3. Trimming took off 4 bases at V and 2 bases at J, with 12 bases between the two ends. From germline, CDR1 is SGHRS and CDR2 YFSETQ. The CDR3 region is CASSLPGRQETQYF. CDR3 sequence (DNA): TGCGCCAGCAGCCTGCCTGGGCGGCAAGAGACCCAGTACTTC.

This clonotype turned up a few times. V is TRBV7-6 and J is TRBJ1-4; 8 positions match TRBD1. The CDR3 is 17 residues long. V shed 3 bases and J 6 bases; nucleotides not matched to a gene: 12. Germline CDR1 reads SGHVS; CDR2 reads FNYEAQ. CDR3 nucleotides: TGTGCCAGCAGCTTTGTTCAGGGGGCCCGTCTGGATGAAAAACTGTTTTTT. Protein sequence: CASSFVQGARLDEKLFF.

The chain uses TRBV7-9 and TRBJ2-3; no definite D call. In germline, CDR1 is SEHNR, CDR2 FQNEAQ (reference sequence). The CDR3 runs to 16 residues. V dropped 1 base and J dropped 1 base, with 12 bases sitting between them. CDR3 in amino acids: CASSLVTSVGTDTQYF. The CDR3 nucleotides read TGTGCCAGCAGCTTAGTAACATCCGTTGGCACAGATACGCAGTATTTT. Full variable domain (outside the CDR3, taken from reference TRBV7-9 and TRBJ2-3): DTGVSQNPRHKITKRGQNVTFRCDPISEHNRLYWYRQTLGQGPEFLTYFQNEAQLEKSRLLSDRFSAERPKGSFSTLEIQRTEQGDSAMYLCASSLVTSVGTDTQYFGPGTRLTVL.

CDR3 in amino acids: CASSELVGAGDTQYF. DNA of the CDR3: TGTGCCAGCAGTGAACTAGTGGGGGCAGGGGATACGCAGTATTTT. The V gene is TRBV25-1, the J gene TRBJ2-3, with D possibly being TRBD1 (6 bases). This CDR3 is built from 15 residues. V was shortened by 2 bases and J by 6 bases, with 15 bases between the two germline ends. From germline, CDR1 is MGHDK and CDR2 SYGVNS.

The chain has TRBV7-2 and TRBJ1-1; tentative D call: TRBD1 (5 bases). The CDR3 has 13 residues. From germline, CDR1 is SGHTA and CDR2 FQGNSA. V shed 6 bases and J shed 6 bases, with 14 bases lying between them. In DNA form, the CDR3 reads TGTGCCAGCAGAGAACACGACAGCCCTGAAGCTTTCTTT. Translated: CASREHDSPEAFF.

The genes are TRBV27 and TRBJ1-4, with D possibly matching TRBD1 (6 bases). Trimming left V 3 bases short and J 7 bases short, with 12 bases between. CDR3 length equals 14 residues. Germline-derived CDR1 and CDR2 are MNHEY and SMNVEV (reference sequence). The CDR3 is CASSFQGWGEKLFF. For the CDR3, the DNA is TGTGCCAGCAGTTTTCAGGGGTGGGGTGAAAAACTGTTTTTT.

The chain links TRBV24-1 to TRBJ1-2; TRBD1 matches at 7 bases. This CDR3 is 15 amino acids long. Germline assignment: CDR1 KGHDR and CDR2 SFDVKD. V trimming: 3 bases; J trimming: 8 bases; junction bases outside the gene matches: 11. This chain's CDR3 is CATSDPGQVVGGYTF. In DNA, the CDR3 is TGTGCCACCAGTGATCCCGGACAGGTGGTCGGAGGCTACACCTTC.